This T cell receptor (beta chain) is from a study of shared clonotypes between healthy human individuals. Deletions cut 7 bases from V and 1 base from J, with 9 bases between. Germline values: CDR1 SQVTM, CDR2 ANQGSEA. The CDR3 is 12 amino acids. In the original processing: Sequence data from immunoSEQ were junction-only and lacked quality scores; consequently, filtering differed. Using immunoSEQ multiplex PCR, the repertoire was profiled, and TCRdb retains in-frame clones only, with some absent. V, J and clone size were drawn from that table, and D and trimming were deduced from the DNA. The repertoire holds roughly 2,500,000 clones, 90% to 95% seen once, with approximately 0.36% in the top ten.

The rearrangement uses TRBV29-1 and TRBJ2-3; D might be TRBD2 (6 bases). Sequencing was performed on naive CD4+ T cells from PBMCs. Subset of the sample: CD45RA+ positively selected. This clonotype originated in a young man in good health. Some clones in this sample may be carry-over from other donors' samples. The DNA of the CDR3 is TGCAGCGGTCGACTAGGCACAGATACGCAGTATTTT. It specifies CSGRLGTDTQYF.